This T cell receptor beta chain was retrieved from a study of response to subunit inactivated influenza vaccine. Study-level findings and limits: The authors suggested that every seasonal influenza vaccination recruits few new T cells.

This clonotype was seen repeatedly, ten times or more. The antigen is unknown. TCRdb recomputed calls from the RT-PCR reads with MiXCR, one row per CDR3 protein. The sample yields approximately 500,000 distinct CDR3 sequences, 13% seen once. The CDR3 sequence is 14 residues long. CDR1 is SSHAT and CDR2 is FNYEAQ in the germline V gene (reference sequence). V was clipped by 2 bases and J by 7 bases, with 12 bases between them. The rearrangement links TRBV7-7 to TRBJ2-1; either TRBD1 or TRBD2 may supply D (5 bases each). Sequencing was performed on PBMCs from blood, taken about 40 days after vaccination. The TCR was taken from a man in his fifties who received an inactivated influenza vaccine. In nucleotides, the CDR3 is TGTGCCAGCAGCTTAAATGGGGGTGAGAATGAGCAGTTCTTC. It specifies CASSLNGGENEQFF. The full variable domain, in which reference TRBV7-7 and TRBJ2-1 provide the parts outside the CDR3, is GAGVSQSPRYKVTKRGQDVTLRCDPISSHATLYWYQQALGQGPEFLTYFNYEAQPDKSGLPSDRFSAERPEGSISTLTIQRTEQRDSAMYRCASSLNGGENEQFFGPGTRLTVL.